This entry lists 10 T cell receptor beta chains sequenced from one sample in a study of T cell responses to AZD1222 COVID-19 vaccine. Profiling relied on immunoSEQ multiplex PCR, and the TCRdb table lists in-frame clones only, not all of them. The sample includes roughly 120,000 clones, 88% of them seen just once. Sequences were derived from peripheral blood, sampled on day 0 of MenACWY control vaccination. All receptors derive from an adult in good health.

This chain uses TRBV3-1 (or the pseudogene TRBV3-2) with TRBJ2-1; 8 nucleotides line up with TRBD2. With 4 bases clipped from V and 7 bases from J, the junction kept 9 bases outside the gene matches. Germline V CDR1 and CDR2: LGHDT, YNNKEL (reference sequence). The CDR3 has 15 residues. For the CDR3, the DNA is TGTGCCAGCAGCCCTGGCGGGGGGTGGGAGAATGAGCAGTTCTTC. This codes for CASSPGGGWENEQFF.

This clone came up a few times. The chain carries TRBV5-6 and TRBJ2-7; D perhaps matches TRBD2 (6 bases). The V end was cut by 1 base, the J end by 2 bases, with 13 bases between. The CDR3 has 15 amino acids. Germline assignment: CDR1 SGHDT and CDR2 YYEEEE. The CDR3 protein is CASSLRAGSTYEQYF. Here the CDR3 DNA reads TGTGCCAGCAGCTTGCGGGCGGGGTCTACCTACGAGCAGTACTTC.

CDR3 sequence reads: CASSDPWVQETQYF. DNA of the CDR3: TGTGCCAGCAGTGATCCTTGGGTCCAAGAGACCCAGTACTTC. V and J are TRBV2 and TRBJ2-5; no clear D gene. Germline V gene sequence: CDR1 SNHLY, CDR2 FYNNEI. Deletions cut 3 bases from V and 1 base from J, with 9 bases between. The CDR3 totals 14 residues.

This clone was seen once. This chain connects TRBV6-5 to TRBJ2-5; 10 bases line up with TRBD1. The germline V gene has CDR1 MNHEY and CDR2 SVGAGI. The CDR3 has 14 residues. J lost 5 bases, V lost 6 bases, and 6 bases had no gene match. The CDR3 sequence is CASRRTGGLETQYF. The CDR3 DNA sequence: TGTGCCAGCAGGCGGACAGGGGGATTGGAGACCCAGTACTTC.

The genes are TRBV19 and TRBJ2-3; D is possibly TRBD2 (5 bases). This CDR3 comprises 17 residues. Per germline, CDR1 LNHDA and CDR2 SQIVND (reference sequence). Trimming pared 3 bases from V and 0 bases from J, leaving 16 bases between. CDR3 protein: CASSIYRTDGSTDTQYF. The CDR3 coding sequence is TGTGCCAGTAGTATTTATAGGACTGATGGGAGCACAGATACGCAGTATTTT.

The chain carries TRBV5-1 and TRBJ1-1, with unresolved D. Germline V lookup: CDR1 SGHRS, CDR2 YFSETQ. Trimming shortened V by 0 bases and J by 4 bases, and 13 bases separated the two germline ends. The CDR3 runs 15 residues. Here the CDR3 DNA reads TGCGCCAGCAGCTTGGGGGCGAAATTAGGCACTGAAGCTTTCTTT. Translated, it gives CASSLGAKLGTEAFF.

The rearrangement links TRBV9 to TRBJ2-7; D not resolved. Per the germline V gene, CDR1 is SGDLS and CDR2 is YYNGEE. The CDR3 sequence is 14 residues long. Between the trimmed V and J ends, which lost 0 bases and 5 bases, there was a span of 12 bases. The CDR3 sequence is CASSVGLSNHEQYF. DNA for the CDR3: TGTGCCAGCAGCGTAGGTCTTAGCAACCACGAGCAGTACTTC.

The V call is TRBV20-1, the J call TRBJ2-7, with 7 bases fitting TRBD1. V trimming: 3 bases; J trimming: 3 bases; junction bases outside the gene matches: 8. CDR3 length equals 14 residues. Germline V lookup: CDR1 DFQATT, CDR2 SNEGSKA (reference sequence). The CDR3 bases are TGCAGTGCTAGTAAAGACGCAGGGGGCTACGAGCAGTACTTC. Translating it yields CSASKDAGGYEQYF.

V and J are TRBV19 and TRBJ1-6; no firm D call. This CDR3 has 17 amino acids. The germline V and J ends were trimmed by 4 bases and 7 bases, with 20 bases remaining between them. Germline loops: CDR1 LNHDA, CDR2 SQIVND (reference sequence). The CDR3 loop reads CASSTAMSRPNNSPLHF. CDR3 DNA: TGTGCCAGTAGTACCGCTATGAGCAGGCCAAACAATTCACCCCTCCACTTT.

Note on this clone: A junction boundary mismatches the germline segment, possibly from a read error. This sequence joins TRBV18 and TRBJ1-2; D is possibly TRBD1 (5 bases). This CDR3 spans 13 amino acids. Germline V gene lookup returns CDR1 KGHSH and CDR2 LQKENI. The CDR3 here is CASSPRRDYGYTF. DNA for the CDR3: TGTGCCAGCTCCCCCAGAAGGGACTACGGCTACACCTTC.